Listed below are T cell receptor beta chains from one sample, sequenced in a study of T cell responses to AZD1222 COVID-19 vaccine. Libraries were prepared by immunoSEQ multiplex PCR; TCRdb keeps only in-frame clonotypes and omits some of them. There are approximately 120,000 clones in the sample; 92% occur only once, and 1.1% lies in the top ten. Sequencing used peripheral blood, obtained on day 0 of AZD1222 vaccination. The receptor source for this set is an adult in good health. The CDR3 runs from the conserved cysteine through the conserved F or W. The D gene is left open where the match is weak. Size values are once, few and many counts, or a class for expanded clones, and some rows have none.

clone_size j_call d_call v_call cdr3_aa cdr3_nt
NA TRBJ2-7 NA TRBV28 CASRWSYEQYF TGTGCCAGCAGGTGGAGCTACGAGCAGTACTTC
NA TRBJ2-5 TRBD2 TRBV6-5 CASTHGSGSWQTQYF TGTGCCAGCACCCACGGGAGCGGGAGCTGGCAGACCCAGTACTTC
once TRBJ2-1 TRBD2 TRBV6-4 CASSRTSEYNEQFF TGTGCCAGCAGTAGGACTAGCGAATACAATGAGCAGTTCTTC
NA TRBJ1-1 NA TRBV4-1 CASSQTVVQGTEAFF TGCGCCAGCAGCCAAACGGTGGTACAGGGCACTGAAGCTTTCTTT
once TRBJ2-5 TRBD1 TRBV9 CASSATGTGGRETQYF TGTGCCAGCAGCGCAACCGGGACAGGGGGTAGAGAGACCCAGTACTTC
NA TRBJ1-6 NA TRBV28 CASSLQGGYNSPLHF TGTGCCAGCAGTTTACAAGGAGGCTATAATTCACCCCTCCACTTT
NA TRBJ2-3 TRBD1 TRBV7-2 CASSFVGTGGDTQYF TGTGCCAGCAGCTTTGTAGGGACAGGGGGGGATACGCAGTATTTT
NA TRBJ1-6 NA TRBV30 CAWGRLDNSPLHF TGTGCCTGGGGTCGGCTTGATAATTCACCCCTCCACTTT
once TRBJ1-1 NA TRBV28 CASSSRDDTEAFF TGTGCCAGCAGTTCCCGGGACGACACTGAAGCTTTCTTT
NA TRBJ2-1 NA TRBV7-9 CATPLGELNNEQFF TGTGCCACTCCCTTAGGGGAGCTAAACAATGAGCAGTTCTTC
NA TRBJ2-1 NA TRBV6-5 CATRTSSYNEQFF TGTGCCACAAGGACGAGCTCCTACAATGAGCAGTTCTTC
NA TRBJ2-1 NA TRBV3-1/TRBV3-2 CASSQGTIVNEQFF TGTGCCAGCAGCCAAGGGACTATCGTCAATGAGCAGTTCTTC
once TRBJ1-2 NA TRBV5-1 CASSLINSGYTF TGCGCCAGCAGCTTGATAAATAGTGGCTACACCTTC
NA TRBJ2-1 NA TRBV15 CATSRMIAFQGNEQFF TGTGCCACCAGCCGAATGATAGCGTTCCAAGGTAATGAGCAGTTCTTC
NA TRBJ2-7 NA TRBV19 CASSIQEGRNEQYF TGTGCCAGTAGTATACAGGAGGGGAGGAACGAGCAGTACTTC
NA TRBJ2-1 TRBD2 TRBV11-1 CASSLPGLGNEQFF TGTGCCAGCAGCTTACCCGGACTAGGGAATGAGCAGTTCTTC
NA TRBJ2-7 NA TRBV5-1 CASSPRAATRLRSYEQYF TGCGCCAGCTCCCCCCGGGCTGCGACCCGCCTGAGGTCCTACGAGCAGTACTTC
NA TRBJ1-1 TRBD1 TRBV7-9 CASSGTGVGAFF TGTGCCAGCAGCGGGACAGGGGTCGGGGCTTTCTTT
NA TRBJ1-2 TRBD1 TRBV6-5 CASSRPGQGYGYTF TGTGCCAGCAGTCGACCGGGACAGGGCTATGGCTACACCTTC
NA TRBJ2-2 TRBD1 TRBV7-3 CASSSRGTGGAVTGELFF TGTGCCAGCAGCTCCAGGGGGACAGGGGGTGCGGTTACCGGGGAGCTGTTTTTT